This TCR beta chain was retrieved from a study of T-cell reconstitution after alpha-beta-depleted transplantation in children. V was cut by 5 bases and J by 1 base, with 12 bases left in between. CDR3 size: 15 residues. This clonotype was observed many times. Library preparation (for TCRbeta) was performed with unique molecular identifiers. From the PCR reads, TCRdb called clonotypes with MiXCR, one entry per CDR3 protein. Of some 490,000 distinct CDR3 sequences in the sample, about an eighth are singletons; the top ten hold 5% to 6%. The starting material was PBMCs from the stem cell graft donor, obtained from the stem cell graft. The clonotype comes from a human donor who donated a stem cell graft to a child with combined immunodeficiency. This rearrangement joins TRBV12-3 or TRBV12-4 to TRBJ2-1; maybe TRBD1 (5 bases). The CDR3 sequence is CASSPGIGSYNEQFF. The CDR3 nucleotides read TGTGCCAGCAGTCCAGGGATAGGATCCTACAATGAGCAGTTCTTC.